Listed here are 19 T cell receptor beta chains from one sample, sequenced in a study of CD8 T cells in Susac syndrome. RNA totalling about 0.45 to 1 ug underwent reverse transcription with random hexamers. TCRdb used MiXCR to reprocess the immunoSEQ multiplex PCR reads, holding one entry per CDR3 protein. This table holds 250,000 or so distinct CDR3 sequences, around 93% found once. The sample was CD4+ T cells from PBMCs. All receptors come from a human donor with multiple sclerosis.

The chain uses TRBV11-2 and TRBJ2-2; D possibly corresponds to TRBD2 (5 bases). Trimming cost V 5 bases and J 5 bases, with 15 bases left between them. Germline loops: CDR1 SGHAT, CDR2 FQNNGV. The length of the CDR3 is 15 residues. CDR3 residues: CASSPNPGLTGELFF. In DNA, the CDR3 is TGTGCCAGCAGCCCCAACCCAGGACTGACCGGGGAGCTGTTTTTT.

This clonotype was recorded only once. This CDR3 is CASSLDRGSYNSPLHF. CDR3 DNA: TGTGCCAGCAGTTTGGACAGGGGCTCCTATAATTCACCCCTCCACTTT. This chain joins TRBV6-5 and TRBJ1-6; TRBD1 matches at 9 bases. CDR3 length: 16 amino acids. Germline V gives CDR1 MNHEY, CDR2 SVGAGI. The junction had 1 base not matched to a gene; V was cut back by 4 bases and J by 0 bases.

This clonotype was detected once. The chain recombines TRBV6-6 with TRBJ1-1, with unresolved D. The V end was cut by 0 bases, the J end by 5 bases, with 4 bases between. The CDR3 runs 12 residues. Per the germline V gene, CDR1 is MNHNY and CDR2 is SVGAGI (reference sequence). CDR3 region: CASSYSTTEAFF. In DNA form, the CDR3 reads TGTGCCAGCAGTTACTCGACGACTGAAGCTTTCTTT.

The chain carries TRBV27 and TRBJ2-1; D not resolved. The ends were cut back, 6 bases at V and 0 bases at J, with 18 bases in the middle. The CDR3 length is 17 residues. Germline CDR1 and CDR2: MNHEY and SMNVEV (reference sequence). CDR3 loop: CASSDLGRRFSYNEQFF. As DNA, the CDR3 is TGTGCCAGCAGCGATCTAGGTCGCAGGTTCTCCTACAATGAGCAGTTCTTC.

The chain couples TRBV4-1 to TRBJ2-1; 11 bases map to TRBD2. The germline V gene has CDR1 MGHRA and CDR2 YSYEKL. Losses at the gene ends were 4 bases for V and 10 bases for J; bases not matched to a gene: 12. The CDR3 contains 16 residues. CDR3 coding DNA: TGCGCCAGCAGCCGCCTCACTAGCGGGAGCATAGGGGAGCAGTTCTTC. It yields the protein CASSRLTSGSIGEQFF.

The rearrangement uses TRBV12-3 or TRBV12-4 and TRBJ2-4; 7 bases match TRBD1. The CDR3 sequence is 19 residues long. V dropped 1 base and J dropped 0; count of bases not matched to a gene: 12. The CDR3 coding sequence is TGTGCCAGCAGTTTAGTGGCAGGGGGTGGGCCCATAGCCAAAAACATTCAGTACTTC. This sequence encodes CASSLVAGGGPIAKNIQYF.

The rearrangement joins TRBV4-1 to TRBJ1-4, with TRBD1 matching over 9 bases. With V trimmed by 4 bases and J by 5 bases, 5 bases remained unmatched. The germline V gene has CDR1 MGHRA and CDR2 YSYEKL. The length of the CDR3 is 15 residues. The CDR3 nucleotides read TGCGCCAGCAGCCCACAGGGGGCACAAAATGAAAAACTGTTTTTT. This encodes CASSPQGAQNEKLFF.

The J gene is TRBJ2-5, the V gene TRBV5-4; D remains ambiguous. Trimming left V 5 bases short and J 4 bases short, with 15 bases between. The CDR3 contains 14 residues. Germline assignment: CDR1 SGHNT and CDR2 YYREEE (reference sequence). CDR3 sequence (DNA): TGTGCCAGCAGTTCCAACCAACCGGCAGAGACCCAGTACTTC. Its translation is CASSSNQPAETQYF.

The chain is built from TRBV11-2 and TRBJ1-2; D is uncertain. CDR1 is SGHAT and CDR2 is FQNNGV in the germline V gene. V was clipped by 5 bases and J by 5 bases, with 15 bases between them. This CDR3 has 14 amino acids. For the CDR3, the DNA is TGTGCCAGCAGCCCCCAAGCCACCCTTTATGGCTACACCTTC. Its translation is CASSPQATLYGYTF.

The chain has TRBV5-4 and TRBJ2-1; 9 positions match TRBD2. The V gene end was trimmed by 7 bases and the J gene end by 5 bases; junction bases not matched to a gene: 10. The CDR3 extends over 15 amino acids. Per germline, CDR1 SGHNT and CDR2 YYREEE (reference sequence). This chain's CDR3 is CASGLGAGGNNEQFF. In nucleotides, the CDR3 is TGTGCCAGCGGCCTAGGAGCGGGAGGAAACAATGAGCAGTTCTTC.

Only a few counts were recorded for this clonotype. This sequence joins TRBV23-1 and TRBJ2-7; 8 positions match TRBD1. TRBV23-1 is an open reading frame, and its role is uncertain. V was clipped by 3 bases and J by 2 bases; unmatched bases: 12. This CDR3 region has 17 residues. The CDR3 DNA follows: TGCGCCAGCAGTCACCCGGGGGCGGACAGGGCCCCCTACGAGCAGTACGTC. It is translated as CASSHPGADRAPYEQYV.

This chain uses TRBV19 with TRBJ1-1; unclear D gene. V dropped 7 bases and J dropped 1 base, with 10 bases sitting between them. The CDR3 consists of 13 residues. In germline, CDR1 is LNHDA, CDR2 SQIVND (reference sequence). CDR3 in DNA: TGTGCCAGTACCCGCCCCCCGAACACTGAAGCTTTCTTT. Translated: CASTRPPNTEAFF. Full variable domain (rest looked up from reference TRBV19 and TRBJ1-1): DGGITQSPKYLFRKEGQNVTLSCEQNLNHDAMYWYRQDPGQGLRLIYYSQIVNDFQKGDIAEGYSVSREKKESFPLTVTSAQKNPTAFYLCASTRPPNTEAFFGQGTRLTVV.

The chain couples TRBV29-1 to TRBJ2-3; D unresolved. V was cut by 4 bases and J by 0 bases, with 5 bases left in between. Germline CDR1 and CDR2: SQVTM and ANQGSEA. This CDR3 is built from 12 residues. CDR3 DNA: TGCAGCGTTGTCGCCAGCACAGATACGCAGTATTTT. The encoded protein is CSVVASTDTQYF.

J is TRBJ2-3 and V is TRBV4-1; a weak D match, TRBD1 (5 bases). This CDR3 is 17 amino acids long. Germline V gene data show CDR1 as MGHRA and CDR2 as YSYEKL. The V and J ends lost 3 bases and 4 bases respectively, with 20 bases between them. The CDR3 is CASSQGYLGVTPDTQYF. CDR3 DNA: TGCGCCAGCAGCCAGGGGTATCTAGGGGTGACGCCAGATACGCAGTATTTT.

This clonotype was seen only once. The J gene is TRBJ1-2, the V gene TRBV5-1; no firm D call. V gave up 3 bases and J gave up 3 bases, with 6 bases separating them. CDR3 length equals 12 residues. Germline-derived CDR1 and CDR2 are SGHRS and YFSETQ. Here the CDR3 DNA reads TGCGCCAGCAGCTCCCGCGACTATGGCTACACCTTC. Its translation is CASSSRDYGYTF.

The chain employs TRBV6-1 and TRBJ2-7; perhaps TRBD1 as D (6 bases). V lost 1 base to trimming and J lost 0 bases, with 19 bases between them. The CDR3 is 18 residues long. Per the germline V gene, CDR1 is MNHNS and CDR2 is SASEGT. The CDR3 loop is CASSEVGTRVTSSYEQYF. CDR3 in DNA: TGTGCCAGCAGTGAAGTCGGGACAAGGGTTACTAGCTCCTACGAGCAGTACTTC.

This rearrangement joins TRBV30 to TRBJ1-6; D gene uncertain. The germline CDR1 and CDR2 sequences are GTSNPN and SVGIG (reference sequence). Trimming took off 4 bases at V and 9 bases at J, with 13 bases between the two ends. This CDR3 has 13 amino acids. CDR3 region: CAWTEGLASPLHF. In DNA form, the CDR3 reads TGTGCCTGGACGGAAGGCCTGGCTTCACCCCTCCACTTT.

The chain employs TRBV15 and TRBJ2-1; D is possibly TRBD2 (6 bases). Trimming stripped 5 bases from V and 5 bases from J, with 10 bases between. The V gene's germline CDR1 is LNHNV and CDR2 YYDKDF (reference sequence). CDR3 length: 13 amino acids. CDR3: CATSPGANNEQFF. CDR3 in DNA: TGTGCCACCAGCCCGGGAGCTAACAATGAGCAGTTCTTC.

The genes are TRBV7-2 and TRBJ2-6; D is perhaps TRBD1 (6 bases). CDR1 and CDR2 from the germline V gene are SGHTA and FQGNSA. The V gene lost 4 bases and the J gene lost 4 bases, with 14 bases spanning the gap. The CDR3 has 16 residues. The CDR3: CASSSSTGSGANVLTF. The CDR3 DNA is TGTGCCAGCAGCTCAAGCACAGGGTCCGGGGCCAACGTCCTGACTTTC.